This TCR beta chain was recorded in a study of blood T cell repertoires in COVID-19. Method: immunoSEQ multiplex PCR; TCRdb's copy keeps in-frame clones and lacks some. The table records around 250,000 clones, approximately 88% of them present only once. This CDR3 contains 18 residues. V shed 6 bases, J shed 2 bases, and the junction held 16 bases outside the gene matches. Per the germline V gene, CDR1 is LNHDA and CDR2 is SQIVND (reference sequence). This clone is a singleton in its sample. This receptor was taken from a woman aged 40-49 years who had been exposed to COVID-19. The chain combines TRBV19 with TRBJ1-5; 7 bases align to TRBD1. The sequenced material came from PBMCs or T cells enriched from blood (not recorded which). Here the CDR3 DNA reads TGTGCCAGTAGCAACGGACAGGCCTTTTCTGGTGGCAATCAGCCCCAGCATTTT. It translates to CASSNGQAFSGGNQPQHF.